This TCR beta chain was profiled in a study of Ad26.COV2.S vaccination and SARS-CoV-2 variants. The overall study: Ad26.COV2.S arm of COV1001 included the donor. Study-level findings and limits: Vaccine recipients posted higher spike-specific TCR breadth than their placebo counterparts.

As concerns this clone: Its antigen is not known.

Profiling relied on immunoSEQ multiplex PCR, and the TCRdb table lists in-frame clones only, not all of them. This table holds approximately 500,000 clones, roughly nine tenths found once. This CDR3 contains 14 residues. V shed 2 bases and J shed 7 bases, with 12 bases lying between them. Germline CDR1 and CDR2: MNHEY and SVGEGT. The treatment here: roughly 20 received Ad26.COV2.S at low or high dose, single or two shots; about five received placebo; per-sample allocation not given. The investigators took samples on day 63 after the first vaccine or placebo injection. Within Boston, the person who donated was an adult of 18-55 years.

The sequencing used peripheral blood, collected in a trial of Ad26.COV2.S vaccine versus placebo. The TCR was taken from a person aged 18-60 years who received the Ad26.COV2.S COVID-19 vaccine or a placebo. This chain uses TRBV6-2 or TRBV6-3 with TRBJ1-5; tentative D call: TRBD1 (5 bases). CDR3 amino acids: CASSYQGRRQPQHF. CDR3 DNA: TGTGCCAGCAGTTACCAGGGTCGGCGCCAGCCCCAGCATTTT.